These 19 T cell receptor beta chains were sequenced from one sample in a study of glioma-infiltrating T cells. The iRepertoire nested amplicon-rescue multiplex PCR amplified TCR alpha and beta CDR3s from RNA. TCRdb re-analysed the multiplex PCR reads in MiXCR, keeping a single row per CDR3 protein. The repertoire has 100,000 to 150,000 distinct CDR3 sequences, roughly 23% of them found once; the top ten carry roughly 15%. The sample was glioma tissue, nonneoplastic brain tissue, or PBMCs (not recorded which). The receptors stem from a human donor with low-grade glioma or glioblastoma, undergoing nonglioma brain surgery, or in good health (not recorded which).

This clonotype has more than one count but fewer than ten. The genes are TRBV5-1 and TRBJ2-2, with D possibly TRBD2 on 6 matching bases. Germline values: CDR1 SGHRS, CDR2 YFSETQ. This CDR3 has 15 residues. Trimming stripped 5 bases from V and 4 bases from J, with 15 bases between. In nucleotides, the CDR3 is TGCGCCAGCAGTTCCGCTGGGGGACTCACCGGGGAGCTGTTTTTT. Translation: CASSSAGGLTGELFF.

This clonotype was counted at least ten times. V usage is TRBV7-2 and J usage is TRBJ2-5; tentative D call: TRBD2 (6 bases). Germline V gene data show CDR1 as SGHTA and CDR2 as FQGNSA. Trimming removed 2 bases at V and 9 bases at J, with 19 bases between. The CDR3 sequence is 15 residues long. The CDR3 DNA is TGTGCCAGCAGCTTATCCTCCAGCGGGTTCCTGTCCCAGTACTTC. Translated: CASSLSSSGFLSQYF.

This clonotype was counted a few times. The chain is built from TRBV7-9 and TRBJ1-5; the D gene is possibly TRBD1 (6 bases). This CDR3 is built from 13 residues. Trimming pared 3 bases from V and 16 bases from J, leaving 19 bases between. CDR1 is SEHNR, CDR2 FQNEAQ, per germline (reference sequence). The CDR3, as DNA: TGTGCCAGCAGCTTGGACGACAGGCCGCCTTATCATTTT. Residues: CASSLDDRPPYHF.

Turning to this clonotype: This could be a read error, since a much larger clone is one nucleotide away. The genes are TRBV7-9 and TRBJ1-2, with D perhaps TRBD1 (5 bases). This CDR3 has 13 residues. CDR1 SEHNR and CDR2 FQNEAQ come from the germline V gene (reference sequence). In DNA form, the CDR3 reads TGTGCCTGCGGGGCTCAGCTGAACTATGGCCACACCTTC. Translating it yields CACGAQLNYGHTF. The full variable domain, rest sourced from reference TRBV7-9 and TRBJ1-2, is DTGVSQNPRHKITKRGQNVTFRCDPISEHNRLYWYRQTLGQGPEFLTYFQNEAQLEKSRLLSDRFSAERPKGSFSTLEIQRTEQGDSAMYLCACGAQLNYGHTFGSGTRLTVV.

This clonotype was counted many times. The genes are TRBV24-1 and TRBJ2-3, with no clear D. V gave up 0 bases and J gave up 2 bases, with 11 bases separating them. In germline, CDR1 is KGHDR, CDR2 SFDVKD. CDR3 length: 16 amino acids. The CDR3: CATSDLKGSPTDTQYF. In nucleotides, the CDR3 is TGTGCCACCAGTGATTTGAAGGGCAGTCCCACAGATACGCAGTATTTT.

Remarks on this clonotype: A clone one base away is much larger, so this may be a read error. The chain has TRBV29-1 and TRBJ2-3, with 8 bases aligning to TRBD2. This CDR3 is built from 15 residues. The V segment lost 6 bases and the J segment 4 bases; nucleotides outside the gene matches: 12. From germline, CDR1 is SQVTM and CDR2 ANQGSEA. DNA of the CDR3: TGCAGCGTCGCCAAGACTAGCGTGAGCTCAGATACGCAGTATTTT. Encoded protein: CSVAKTSVSSDTQYF.

This clonotype was observed at least ten times. The chain is built from TRBV3-1 and TRBJ2-5; no clear D. CDR3 size: 13 residues. The germline V and J ends were trimmed by 0 bases and 1 base, with 3 bases remaining between them. Germline CDR1 and CDR2: LGHDT and YNNKEL (reference sequence). In DNA, the CDR3 is TGTGCCAGCAGCCAAGAGGGCCAAGAGACCCAGTACTTC. Amino acids: CASSQEGQETQYF.

This clonotype has a handful of counts. The V gene is TRBV5-4, the J gene TRBJ2-3; maybe TRBD2 (5 bases). The CDR3 length is 15 residues. The germline V gene encodes CDR1 SGHNT and CDR2 YYREEE (reference sequence). Trimming stripped 4 bases from V and 6 bases from J, with 18 bases between. The CDR3 protein is CASSGGEGPWDTQYF. Written as DNA, the CDR3 is TGTGCCAGCAGCGGCGGAGAGGGCCCGTGGGATACGCAGTATTTT. The entire variable domain, with the rest obtained from reference TRBV5-4 and TRBJ2-3, is as follows: ETGVTQSPTHLIKTRGQQVTLRCSSQSGHNTVSWYQQALGQGPQFIFQYYREEENGRGNFPPRFSGLQFPNYSSELNVNALELDDSALYLCASSGGEGPWDTQYFGPGTRLTVL.

This clonotype showed up many times. The rearrangement links TRBV18 to TRBJ2-1, with 8 bases matching TRBD1. Trimming cost V 3 bases and J 5 bases; bases outside gene matches: 6. CDR3 length equals 15 residues. Germline loops: CDR1 KGHSH, CDR2 LQKENI. CDR3 in amino acids: CASSPTSGGHNEQFF. The CDR3, as DNA: TGTGCCAGCTCACCGACATCAGGGGGCCACAATGAGCAGTTCTTC.

For this clonotype: A read error may account for a junction end that differs from germline. This chain connects TRBV6-6 to TRBJ2-5; a weak D match, TRBD1 (6 bases). The CDR3 is made up of 13 amino acids. Germline assignment: CDR1 MNHNY and CDR2 SVGAGI (reference sequence). This CDR3 is CTSRRGQQETQYF. CDR3 DNA: TGTACCAGCAGGCGAGGACAGCAAGAGACCCAGTACTTC.

This clonotype has a count of ten or more. The rearrangement uses TRBV19 and TRBJ2-2; D is perhaps TRBD1 (6 bases). The CDR3 sequence is 15 residues long. V lost 3 bases and J lost 2, with 10 bases in between. CDR1 is LNHDA, CDR2 SQIVND, per germline (reference sequence). This CDR3 is CASSITGRNTGELFF. The DNA of the CDR3 is TGTGCCAGTAGTATTACAGGGCGAAACACCGGGGAGCTGTTTTTT.

This clonotype was detected ten times or more. J is TRBJ1-1 and V is TRBV5-4; D not resolved. There are 13 residues in the CDR3. Germline V lookup: CDR1 SGHNT, CDR2 YYREEE (reference sequence). With 2 bases removed from V and 1 base from J, the gap between germline ends came to 6 bases. CDR3 residues: CASSFSQNTEAFF. The CDR3 DNA reads as TGTGCCAGCAGCTTCAGCCAGAACACTGAAGCTTTCTTT.

As regards this clonotype: A much larger clone differs from this one at a single base, so this may be a read error. This chain connects TRBV18 to TRBJ2-1; D unclear. CDR1 and CDR2 (germline): KGHSH, LQKENI. The length of the CDR3 is 13 residues. The CDR3 DNA follows: TGTGCCAGCTCACCGAACAAGAACAATGGGCAGTTCTTC. Encoded protein: CASSPNKNNGQFF.

This clonotype was observed at least ten times. The chain is built from TRBV7-3 and TRBJ2-1; 11 nucleotides line up with TRBD2. This CDR3 region has 15 residues. After removal of 5 bases from V and 2 bases from J, the junction contained 2 bases not matched to a gene. Germline CDR1 is SGHTA and CDR2 is FQGTGA. CDR3 sequence reads: CASSPLAGAYNEQFF. In DNA form, the CDR3 reads TGTGCCAGCAGCCCACTAGCGGGAGCCTACAATGAGCAGTTCTTC.

Comment on this clonotype: A much larger clone lies one base from this, so it may be a read error. This chain joins TRBV6-1 and TRBJ2-3; weak D call: TRBD2 (6 bases). Per the germline V gene, CDR1 is MNHNS and CDR2 is SASEGT. Trimming shortened V by 6 bases and J by 5 bases, and 15 bases separated the two germline ends. The CDR3 consists of 14 residues. The CDR3 sequence is CASRLTIGRDTQYF. DNA for the CDR3: TGTGCCAGCAGACTAACTATCGGGAGAGATACGCAGTATTTT.

This clonotype was found many times. The genes are TRBV20-1 and TRBJ2-1; D could derive from TRBD1 or TRBD2 (5 bases each). The CDR3 has 16 amino acids. Trimming stripped 2 bases from V and 10 bases from J, with 24 bases between. Germline V CDR1 and CDR2: DFQATT, SNEGSKA (reference sequence). This chain's CDR3 is CSARTPWERGVNEQFF. In nucleotides, the CDR3 is TGCAGTGCTAGAACCCCGTGGGAGCGAGGGGTGAACGAGCAGTTCTTC.

Ten or more counts support this clonotype. The chain recombines TRBV24-1 with TRBJ2-7; D might be TRBD2 (6 bases). V was clipped by 4 bases and J by 0 bases, with 15 bases between them. The CDR3 consists of 16 residues. Germline-derived CDR1 and CDR2 are KGHDR and SFDVKD. CDR3 loop: CATSDPGGESSYEQYF. In DNA form, the CDR3 reads TGTGCCACCAGTGACCCCGGAGGGGAGAGCTCCTACGAGCAGTACTTC.

This clonotype has a count of ten or more. This chain joins TRBV3-1 and TRBJ2-1; 13 bases line up with TRBD2. Germline V gene lookup returns CDR1 LGHDT and CDR2 YNNKEL (reference sequence). The CDR3 extends over 20 amino acids. The trim removed 4 bases at V and 8 bases at J, leaving 20 bases unmatched. The CDR3 region has the DNA TGTGCCAGCAGCCCCCGACGACTAGCGGGGGGAAGGGGCTTCGGCGATGAGCAGTTCTTC. Its protein is CASSPRRLAGGRGFGDEQFF.

As to this clonotype: One end of the junction fails to match germline, which may point to a read error. The CDR3, as DNA: TGTGCCAGCCAGGGCGCGACAGGGTATGGCTACGCCTTC. As protein: CASQGATGYGYAF. V and J are TRBV6-1 and TRBJ1-2, with 7 nucleotides matching TRBD1. Germline V gene lookup returns CDR1 MNHNS and CDR2 SASEGT. The CDR3 totals 13 residues.